Below, one TCR beta chain is given with its context. There are 15 residues in the CDR3. CDR1 and CDR2 (germline): SGHTA, FQGNSA. Trimming shortened V by 1 base and J by 1 base, and 11 bases separated the two germline ends. Sequencing was performed with immunoSEQ multiplex PCR; in TCRdb, only in-frame clones are kept and a portion is missing. The profile shows about 24,000 clones, around 85% of them singletons. This record comes from a study of PD-L1 blockade in urothelial cancer. In the study overall: Earlier, patients had received 0 to 3 chemotherapy regimens. Blood was subjected to analysis at 3 weeks (second dose) and 6 weeks following treatment start.

The clonotype was recovered from a man aged 45-60 years with urothelial cancer. The chain joins TRBV7-2 to TRBJ2-7; the D gene is possibly TRBD2 (5 bases). This specimen was PBMCs, taken around atezolizumab (anti-PD-L1) treatment. The CDR3 spells CASSLDGLGSYEQYF. The DNA of the CDR3 is TGTGCCAGCAGCTTAGATGGACTCGGGTCCTACGAGCAGTACTTC.